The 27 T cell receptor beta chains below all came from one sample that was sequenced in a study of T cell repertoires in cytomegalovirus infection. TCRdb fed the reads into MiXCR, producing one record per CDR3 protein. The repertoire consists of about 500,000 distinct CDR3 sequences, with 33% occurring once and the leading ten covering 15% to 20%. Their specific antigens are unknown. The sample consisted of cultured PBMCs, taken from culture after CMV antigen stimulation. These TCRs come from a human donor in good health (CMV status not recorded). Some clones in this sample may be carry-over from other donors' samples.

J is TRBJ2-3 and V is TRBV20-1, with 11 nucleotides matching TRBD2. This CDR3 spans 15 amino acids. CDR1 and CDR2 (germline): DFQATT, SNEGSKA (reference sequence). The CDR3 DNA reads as TGCAGCTATCTCGGGACTAGCGGTAGCACAGATACGCAGTATTTT. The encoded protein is CSYLGTSGSTDTQYF.

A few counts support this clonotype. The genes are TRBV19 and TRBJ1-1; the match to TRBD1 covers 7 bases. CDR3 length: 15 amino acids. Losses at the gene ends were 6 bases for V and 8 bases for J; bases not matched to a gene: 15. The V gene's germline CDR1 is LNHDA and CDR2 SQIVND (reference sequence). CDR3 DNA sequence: TGTGCCAGTAGCTCGGTAACAGGGGCTAATCGAGAAGCTTTCTTT. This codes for CASSSVTGANREAFF.

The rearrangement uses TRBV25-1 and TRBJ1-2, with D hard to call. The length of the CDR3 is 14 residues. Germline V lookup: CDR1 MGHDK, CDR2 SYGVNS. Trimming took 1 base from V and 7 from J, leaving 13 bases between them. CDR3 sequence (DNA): TGTGCCAGCAGTGAATCCCTGGGTCAGAGTGGCTACACCTTC. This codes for CASSESLGQSGYTF.

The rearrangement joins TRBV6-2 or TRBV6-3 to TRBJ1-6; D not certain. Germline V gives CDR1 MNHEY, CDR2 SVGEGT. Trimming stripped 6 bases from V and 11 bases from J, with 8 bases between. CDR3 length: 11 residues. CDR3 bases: TGTGCCAGCAGAGACGAGACACCCCTCCACTTT. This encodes CASRDETPLHF.

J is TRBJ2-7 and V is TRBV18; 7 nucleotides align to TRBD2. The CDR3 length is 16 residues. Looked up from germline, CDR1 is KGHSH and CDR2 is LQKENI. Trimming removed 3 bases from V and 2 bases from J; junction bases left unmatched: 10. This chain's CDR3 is CASSPLAASGTYEQYV. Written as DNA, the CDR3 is TGTGCCAGCTCACCCCTTGCGGCTAGCGGAACCTACGAGCAGTACGTC.

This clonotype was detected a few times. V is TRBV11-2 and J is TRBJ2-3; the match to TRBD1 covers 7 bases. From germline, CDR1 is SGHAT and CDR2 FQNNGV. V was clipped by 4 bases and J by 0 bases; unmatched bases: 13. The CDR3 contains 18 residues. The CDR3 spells CASSSLRTGTASTDTQYF. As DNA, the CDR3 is TGTGCCAGCAGCTCACTACGAACTGGGACAGCTAGCACAGATACGCAGTATTTT.

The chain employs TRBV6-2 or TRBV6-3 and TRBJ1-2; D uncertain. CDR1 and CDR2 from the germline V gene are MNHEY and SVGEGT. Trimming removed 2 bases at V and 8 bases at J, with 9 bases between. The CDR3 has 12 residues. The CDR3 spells CASSYKDLGYTF. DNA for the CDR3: TGTGCCAGCAGTTACAAAGACCTGGGCTACACCTTC.

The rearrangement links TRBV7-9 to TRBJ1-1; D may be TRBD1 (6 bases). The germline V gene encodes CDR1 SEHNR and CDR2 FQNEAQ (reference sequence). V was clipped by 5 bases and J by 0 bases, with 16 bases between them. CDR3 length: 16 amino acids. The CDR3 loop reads CASSVLDRTMNTEAFF. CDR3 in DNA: TGTGCCAGCAGCGTGTTGGACAGAACCATGAACACTGAAGCTTTCTTT.

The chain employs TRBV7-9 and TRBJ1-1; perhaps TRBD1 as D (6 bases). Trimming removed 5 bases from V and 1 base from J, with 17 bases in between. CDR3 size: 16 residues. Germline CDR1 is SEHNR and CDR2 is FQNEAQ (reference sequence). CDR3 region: CASSTLPGHQNTEAFF. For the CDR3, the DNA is TGTGCCAGCAGCACACTACCGGGACATCAGAACACTGAAGCTTTCTTT. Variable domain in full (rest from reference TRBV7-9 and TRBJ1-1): DTGVSQNPRHKITKRGQNVTFRCDPISEHNRLYWYRQTLGQGPEFLTYFQNEAQLEKSRLLSDRFSAERPKGSFSTLEIQRTEQGDSAMYLCASSTLPGHQNTEAFFGQGTRLTVV.

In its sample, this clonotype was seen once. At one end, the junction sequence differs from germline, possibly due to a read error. The CDR3 nucleotides read TGTCCCAGCAGTTACGGCGGGGGGAGGCAGTATGAGCAGTTCTTC. Translating gives CPSSYGGGRQYEQFF. This chain uses TRBV6-2 or TRBV6-3 with TRBJ2-1, with 8 bases lining up with TRBD2. CDR1 is MNHEY, CDR2 SVGEGT, per germline. The CDR3 has 15 amino acids.

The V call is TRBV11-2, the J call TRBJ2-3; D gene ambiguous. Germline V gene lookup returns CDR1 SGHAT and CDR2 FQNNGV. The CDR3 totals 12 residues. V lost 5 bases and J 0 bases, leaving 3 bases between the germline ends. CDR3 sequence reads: CASSDSTDTQYF. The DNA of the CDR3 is TGTGCCAGCAGCGATAGCACAGATACGCAGTATTTT.

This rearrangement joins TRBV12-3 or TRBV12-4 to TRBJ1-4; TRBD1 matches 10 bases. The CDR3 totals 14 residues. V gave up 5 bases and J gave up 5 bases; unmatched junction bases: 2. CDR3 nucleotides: TGTGCCAGCAGTGAGGGACAGGGGAATGAAAAACTGTTTTTT. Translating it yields CASSEGQGNEKLFF.

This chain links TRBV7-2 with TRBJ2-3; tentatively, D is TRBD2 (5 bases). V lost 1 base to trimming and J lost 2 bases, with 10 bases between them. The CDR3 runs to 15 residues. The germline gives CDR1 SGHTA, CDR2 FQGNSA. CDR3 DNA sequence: TGTGCCAGCAGCTTAGAACTGGAGGACACAGATACGCAGTATTTT. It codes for CASSLELEDTDTQYF.

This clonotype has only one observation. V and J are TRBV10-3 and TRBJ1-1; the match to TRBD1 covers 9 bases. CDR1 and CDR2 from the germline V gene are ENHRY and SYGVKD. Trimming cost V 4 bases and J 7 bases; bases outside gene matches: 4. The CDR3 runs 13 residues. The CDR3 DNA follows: TGTGCCATCAGTGGGACAGGGGAAGATGAAGCTTTCTTT. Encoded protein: CAISGTGEDEAFF.

CDR3 in DNA: TGTGCCAGCAGCCTTCCTCAGGCATCCGGGGAGCTGTTTTTT. Protein sequence: CASSLPQASGELFF. The chain employs TRBV7-6 and TRBJ2-2; the D is unclear. The CDR3 sequence is 14 residues long. Trimming pared 5 bases from V and 6 bases from J, leaving 13 bases between. Germline V gene sequence: CDR1 SGHVS, CDR2 FNYEAQ.

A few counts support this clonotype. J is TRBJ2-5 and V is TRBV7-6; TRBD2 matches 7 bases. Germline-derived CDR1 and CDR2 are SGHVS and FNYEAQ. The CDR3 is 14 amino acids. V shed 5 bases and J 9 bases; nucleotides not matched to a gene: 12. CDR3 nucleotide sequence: TGTGCCAGCAGCAGCGGGACCTCCAACGGGGCCCAGTACTTC. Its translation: CASSSGTSNGAQYF.

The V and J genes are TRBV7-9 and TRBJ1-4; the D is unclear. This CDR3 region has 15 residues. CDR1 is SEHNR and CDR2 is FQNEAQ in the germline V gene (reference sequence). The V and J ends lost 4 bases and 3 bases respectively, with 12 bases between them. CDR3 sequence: CASSSRTQANEKLFF. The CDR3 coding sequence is TGTGCCAGCAGCTCTAGGACGCAGGCTAATGAAAAACTGTTTTTT.

The CDR3 spells CASSYWGNSNQPQHF. For the CDR3, the DNA is TGTGCCAGCAGTTACTGGGGGAATAGCAATCAGCCCCAGCATTTT. The chain combines TRBV6-2 or TRBV6-3 with TRBJ1-5, with D possibly matching TRBD1 (5 bases). This CDR3 contains 15 residues. Deletions cut 1 base from V and 0 bases from J, with 7 bases between. Germline lookup yields CDR1 MNHEY and CDR2 SVGEGT.

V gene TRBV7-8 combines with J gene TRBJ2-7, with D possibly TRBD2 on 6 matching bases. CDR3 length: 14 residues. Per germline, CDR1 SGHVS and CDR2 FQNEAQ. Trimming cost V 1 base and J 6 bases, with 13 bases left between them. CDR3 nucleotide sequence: TGTGCCAGCAGCTTAGATCTTCGGGGGTCCGAGCAGTACGTC. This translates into CASSLDLRGSEQYV.

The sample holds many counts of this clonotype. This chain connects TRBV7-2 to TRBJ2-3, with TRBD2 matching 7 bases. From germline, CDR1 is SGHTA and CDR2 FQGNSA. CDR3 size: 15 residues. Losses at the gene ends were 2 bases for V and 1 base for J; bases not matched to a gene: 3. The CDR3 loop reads CASSLMAGGTDTQYF. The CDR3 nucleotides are TGTGCCAGCAGCTTAATGGCGGGAGGCACAGATACGCAGTATTTT.

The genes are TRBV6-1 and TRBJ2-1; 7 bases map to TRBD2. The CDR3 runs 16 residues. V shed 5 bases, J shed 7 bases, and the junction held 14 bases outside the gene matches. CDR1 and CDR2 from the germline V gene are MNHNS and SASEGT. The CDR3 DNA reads TGTGCCAGCAGTTACCTATCTAGCGGAGCTAGGAATGAGCAGTTCTTC. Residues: CASSYLSSGARNEQFF.

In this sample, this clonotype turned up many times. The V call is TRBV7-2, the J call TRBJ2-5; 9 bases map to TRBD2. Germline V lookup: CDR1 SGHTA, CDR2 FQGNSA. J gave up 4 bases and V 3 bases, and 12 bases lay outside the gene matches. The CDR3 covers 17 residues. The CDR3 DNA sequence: TGTGCCAGCAGCTTGTCCCTAGCGGGAACGGAGGGAGAGACCCAGTACTTC. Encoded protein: CASSLSLAGTEGETQYF.

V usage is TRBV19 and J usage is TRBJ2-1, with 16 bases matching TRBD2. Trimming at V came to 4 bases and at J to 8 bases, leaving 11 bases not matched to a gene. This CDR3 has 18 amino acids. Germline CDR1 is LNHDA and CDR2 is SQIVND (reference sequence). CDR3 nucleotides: TGTGCCAGTAGTACCCCCCCGGGACTAGCGGGAGGGTCCGATGAGCAGTTCTTC. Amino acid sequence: CASSTPPGLAGGSDEQFF.

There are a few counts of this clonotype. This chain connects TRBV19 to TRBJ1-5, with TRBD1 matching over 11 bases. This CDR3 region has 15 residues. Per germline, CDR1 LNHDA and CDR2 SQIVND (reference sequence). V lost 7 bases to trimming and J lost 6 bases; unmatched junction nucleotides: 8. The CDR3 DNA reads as TGTGCCAGTAAAACCCCGGGACAGGGGGTTCAGCCCCAGCATTTT. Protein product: CASKTPGQGVQPQHF. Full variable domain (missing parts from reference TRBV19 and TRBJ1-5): DGGITQSPKYLFRKEGQNVTLSCEQNLNHDAMYWYRQDPGQGLRLIYYSQIVNDFQKGDIAEGYSVSREKKESFPLTVTSAQKNPTAFYLCASKTPGQGVQPQHFGDGTRLSIL.

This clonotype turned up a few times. The CDR3 DNA is TGTGCCATCAGTGAGACGGCAGGAAAAGAGACCCAGTACTTC. As protein: CAISETAGKETQYF. This rearrangement joins TRBV10-3 to TRBJ2-5, with D unresolved. This CDR3 has 14 residues. The germline V gene encodes CDR1 ENHRY and CDR2 SYGVKD. Trimming cost V 2 bases and J 3 bases, with 10 bases left between them.

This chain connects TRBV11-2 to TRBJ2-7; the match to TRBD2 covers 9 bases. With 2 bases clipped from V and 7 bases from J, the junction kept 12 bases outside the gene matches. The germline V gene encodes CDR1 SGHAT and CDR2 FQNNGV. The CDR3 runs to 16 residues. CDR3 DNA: TGTGCCAGCAGCTTAAGTTTTGCGGGAGGGCTCGAAGAGCAGTACGTC. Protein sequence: CASSLSFAGGLEEQYV.

The CDR3 coding sequence is TGTGCCAGCAGTGCGGCCCCTAACTACGAGCAGTACGTC. It is translated as CASSAAPNYEQYV. The V call is TRBV6-1, the J call TRBJ2-7, with D hard to call. V shed 4 bases and J shed 3 bases, with 10 bases lying between them. The germline gives CDR1 MNHNS, CDR2 SASEGT. The CDR3 is made up of 13 amino acids.